Presented here are 9 T cell receptor beta chains from one specimen sequenced in a study of CD8+ T cells in alopecia areata. Treatment described: oral pan-JAK inhibitor, 5-10 mg twice daily. Extraction of RNA preceded its reverse transcription into cDNA, which served as the sequencing template. TCRdb keeps only in-frame clones here, not all; method: immunoSEQ multiplex PCR. The sample holds roughly 200,000 clones, around 58% seen once. Source: CD8+ T cells sorted from blood, taken at week 24, from a patient treated with tofacitinib. These TCRs come from a human donor with alopecia areata.

This sequence joins TRBV5-6 and TRBJ2-7; D may be TRBD2 (6 bases). The germline gives CDR1 SGHDT, CDR2 YYEEEE. Trimming cost V 3 bases and J 9 bases, with 10 bases left between them. The CDR3 consists of 11 residues. CDR3 nucleotides: TGTGCCAGCAGCTCCGGGACTTTGCAGTACTTC. It yields the protein CASSSGTLQYF.

A single count supports this clone. The chain uses TRBV29-1 and TRBJ2-7; possibly TRBD2 for D (6 bases). The V and J ends lost 4 bases and 1 base respectively, with 14 bases between them. The CDR3 extends over 14 amino acids. The germline V gene has CDR1 SQVTM and CDR2 ANQGSEA. In DNA, the CDR3 is TGCAGCGTTGGGGGGACTCTCCGGTCCTACGAGCAGTACTTC. Its protein product is CSVGGTLRSYEQYF.

The chain is built from TRBV7-9 and TRBJ1-2, with D unresolved. The CDR3 is made up of 11 amino acids. V dropped 4 bases and J dropped 6 bases, with 6 bases sitting between them. CDR1 is SEHNR and CDR2 is FQNEAQ in the germline V gene (reference sequence). The CDR3, as DNA: TGTGCCAGCAGCTCCCGAGATGGCTACACCTTC. This codes for CASSSRDGYTF.

This clone was counted between two and nine times. Its ends do not fully match the called genes, so a read error is possible. The chain is built from TRBV29-1 and TRBJ2-2; D is uncertain. The CDR3 has 13 residues. Germline values: CDR1 SQVTM, CDR2 ANQGSEA. For the CDR3, the DNA is TGCAGCGTTGAGCCCAGGAACCCCGGGGAGCTGTTTTTT. Protein sequence: CSVEPRNPGELFF.

This clone has just a few counts. The gene calls are TRBV2 and TRBJ1-2; D perhaps matches TRBD1 (5 bases). V was pared by 6 bases and J by 4 bases, with 18 bases between. This CDR3 comprises 15 residues. The germline CDR1 and CDR2 sequences are SNHLY and FYNNEI. CDR3 coding DNA: TGTGCCAGCAGGATGGAAGGGGCCCAGGGCTATGGCTACACCTTC. Translated, it gives CASRMEGAQGYGYTF.

This clone has a handful of counts. The rearrangement uses TRBV5-6 and TRBJ2-7; possible D gene TRBD2, 5 bases. Per the germline V gene, CDR1 is SGHDT and CDR2 is YYEEEE. CDR3 size: 12 residues. Trimming removed 4 bases at V and 3 bases at J, with 8 bases between. DNA for the CDR3: TGTGCCAGCAGCGTAGGACTCTACGAGCAGTACTTC. It encodes CASSVGLYEQYF.

This clone has more than one count but fewer than ten. V and J are TRBV27 and TRBJ2-3; D remains unclear. The CDR3 loop spans 14 amino acids. V lost 2 bases to trimming and J lost 3 bases, with 9 bases between them. CDR1 and CDR2 from the germline V gene are MNHEY and SMNVEV (reference sequence). The CDR3 coding sequence is TGTGCCAGCAGTTTAGGGCCCAGGACAGATACGCAGTATTTT. Translated: CASSLGPRTDTQYF.

This chain joins TRBV30 and TRBJ2-7, with TRBD2 identical over 7 bases. The CDR3 length is 14 residues. J gave up 2 bases and V 8 bases, and 12 bases lay outside the gene matches. Per germline, CDR1 GTSNPN and CDR2 SVGIG (reference sequence). Written as DNA, the CDR3 is TGTGCCCTGGACCAGGGACTATCTACCTACGAGCAGTACTTC. This translates into CALDQGLSTYEQYF.

The rearrangement joins TRBV7-2 to TRBJ2-3, with a tentative D call TRBD2 (6 bases). The CDR3 has 14 residues. Germline assignment: CDR1 SGHTA and CDR2 FQGNSA. The germline V and J ends were trimmed by 9 bases and 2 bases, with 15 bases remaining between them. The DNA of the CDR3 is TGTGCCAGGGGGGACGGGGGAGTCACAGATACGCAGTATTTT. Protein product: CARGDGGVTDTQYF.